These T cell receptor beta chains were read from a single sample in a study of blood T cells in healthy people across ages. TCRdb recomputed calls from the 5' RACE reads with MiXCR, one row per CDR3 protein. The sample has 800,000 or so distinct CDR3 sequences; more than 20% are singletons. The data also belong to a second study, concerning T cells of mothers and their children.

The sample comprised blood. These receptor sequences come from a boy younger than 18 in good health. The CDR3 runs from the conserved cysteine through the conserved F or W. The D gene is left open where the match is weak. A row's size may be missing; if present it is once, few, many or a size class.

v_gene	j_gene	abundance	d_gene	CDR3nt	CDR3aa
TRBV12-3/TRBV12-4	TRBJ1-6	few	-	TGTGCCAGCAGCCCCGCCAGGGACAATTCACCCCTCCACTTT	CASSPARDNSPLHF
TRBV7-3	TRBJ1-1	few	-	TGTGCCAGCAGCCCGCGACGGGACACTGAAGCTTTCTTT	CASSPRRDTEAFF
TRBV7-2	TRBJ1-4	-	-	TGTGCCAGCAGCTTTCGCGGGGTTACGGCTAATGAAAAACTGTTTTTT	CASSFRGVTANEKLFF
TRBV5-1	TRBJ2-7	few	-	TGCGCCAGCAAAGGGGAGGCCTTCTCCTACGAGCAGTACTTC	CASKGEAFSYEQYF
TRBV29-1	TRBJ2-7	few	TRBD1	TGCAGCGTCGACGGACAGGGGTCCTCCTACGAGCAGTACTTC	CSVDGQGSSYEQYF
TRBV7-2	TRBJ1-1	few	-	TGTGCCAGCAGCAAACAACAGGGTTTCTACGGAGCTGAAGCTTTCTTT	CASSKQQGFYGAEAFF
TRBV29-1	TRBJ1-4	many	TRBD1	TGCAGCGTGAAACTAGGGGGCTGGGAACTGTTTTTT	CSVKLGGWELFF
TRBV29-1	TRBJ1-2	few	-	TGCAGCGTTGATTCGGACACGAGTCTAGGTGGCTACACCTTC	CSVDSDTSLGGYTF
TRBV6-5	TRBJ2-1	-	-	TGTGCCAGTATCCGGTCGGCCCTAGGAGGCAATGAGCAGTTCTTC	CASIRSALGGNEQFF
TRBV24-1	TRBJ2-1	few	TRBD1	TGTGCCACCAGTGATTTGAGGACAGGGCTAAACAATGAGCAGTTCTTC	CATSDLRTGLNNEQFF
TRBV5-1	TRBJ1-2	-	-	TGCGCCAGCAGCTTACTGGTTGGGGTAGAGTATGGCTACACCTTC	CASSLLVGVEYGYTF
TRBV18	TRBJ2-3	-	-	TGTGCCAGCTCACCGATGCTCGGGTCTAGCACAGATACGCAGTATTTT	CASSPMLGSSTDTQYF
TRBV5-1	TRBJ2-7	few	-	TGCGCCAGCAGCTGGGCCAGGGATCCCTACGAGCAGTACTTC	CASSWARDPYEQYF
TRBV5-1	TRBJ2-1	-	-	TGCGCCAGCAGCTTGGCCGCAGTCGGGGACGAGCAGTTCTTC	CASSLAAVGDEQFF
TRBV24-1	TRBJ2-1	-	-	TGTGCCACCAGTGATTCATTGCGGGCGACGGGGGGCCTCAATGAGCAGTTCTTC	CATSDSLRATGGLNEQFF
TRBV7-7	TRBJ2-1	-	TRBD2	TGTGCTAGCAGCCCCGGGACTAGCGGGAGTGGGGATGAGCAGTTCTTC	CASSPGTSGSGDEQFF
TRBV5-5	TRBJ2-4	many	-	TGTGCCAGCAGCTTGAGGACAGAACTAGCCAAAAACATTCAGTACTTC	CASSLRTELAKNIQYF
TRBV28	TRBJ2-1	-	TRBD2	TGTGCCAGCGGGGTGGCGGGAGGCTACAATGAGCAGTTCTTC	CASGVAGGYNEQFF
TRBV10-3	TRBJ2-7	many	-	TGTGCCACCAAGGACGTGGGGCTCTACGAGCAGTACTTC	CATKDVGLYEQYF
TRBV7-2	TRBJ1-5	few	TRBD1	TGTGCCAGCAGCGACCTACAGGGGGATCAGCCCCAGCATTTT	CASSDLQGDQPQHF
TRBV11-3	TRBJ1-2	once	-	TGTGCCAGCAGCTTAGGTCGGGGGGCGTCGAGCTACACCTTC	CASSLGRGASSYTF
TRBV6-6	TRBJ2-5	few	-	TGTGCCAGCAGCTATAATGGCAGATGGGAGACCCAGTACTTC	CASSYNGRWETQYF
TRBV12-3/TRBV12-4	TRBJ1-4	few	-	TGTGCCAGCAGTTTTATGGGACAAGGTAATGAAAAACTGTTTTTT	CASSFMGQGNEKLFF
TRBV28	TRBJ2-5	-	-	TGTGCCAGCAGTTCCCTAGGGTTGGAGACCCAGTACTTC	CASSSLGLETQYF
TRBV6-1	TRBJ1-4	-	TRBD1	TGTGCCAGCAGCCTAAGTGGGACAGGGGCAACTAATGAAAAACTGTTTTTT	CASSLSGTGATNEKLFF
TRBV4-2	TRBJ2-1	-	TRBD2	TGTGCCAGCAGCCAAGAGCAAGCGGGGATCTTGGAGCAGTTCTTC	CASSQEQAGILEQFF
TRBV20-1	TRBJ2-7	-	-	TGCAGTGCTAGAGGTCCAGCCGTCTACGAGCAGTACTTC	CSARGPAVYEQYF
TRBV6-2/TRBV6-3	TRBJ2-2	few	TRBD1	TGTGCCAGCAGTTCACAGGGGGCCACCGGGGAGCTGTTTTTT	CASSSQGATGELFF
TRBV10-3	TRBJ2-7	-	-	TGTGCCACGGAGACAGGGACAGCTAGCGGACCCTACGAGCAGTACTTC	CATETGTASGPYEQYF
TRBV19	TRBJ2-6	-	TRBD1	TGTGCCAGTAGTACGTCGGACAGGGGGAGATCTGGGGCCAACGTCCTGACTTTC	CASSTSDRGRSGANVLTF
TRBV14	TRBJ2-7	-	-	TGTGCCAGCAGTCTCTATACCGAGAGCTCCTACGAGCAGTACTTC	CASSLYTESSYEQYF